Shown below are 28 T cell receptor beta chains from a single sample sequenced in a study of blood T cell repertoires in COVID-19. Here immunoSEQ multiplex PCR was the method, and the copy in TCRdb shows in-frame clones only, minus some. The sample contains approximately 330,000 clones, roughly 90% of which appear only once. Sample: peripheral blood. The receptors shown here come from a man aged 30-40 years with COVID-19, enrolled during active disease.

The chain uses TRBV7-6 and TRBJ1-5; a weak D match, TRBD1 (5 bases). The CDR3 is 15 residues long. In germline, CDR1 is SGHVS, CDR2 FNYEAQ. The ends were cut back, 0 bases at V and 5 bases at J, with 11 bases in the middle. Here the CDR3 reads CASSLALGADQPQHF. The CDR3, as DNA: TGTGCCAGCAGCTTAGCGCTAGGGGCTGATCAGCCCCAGCATTTT.

The gene calls are TRBV2 and TRBJ2-7; no firm D call. Germline V gene data show CDR1 as SNHLY and CDR2 as FYNNEI. The CDR3 is 19 residues long. Between the trimmed V and J ends, which lost 6 bases and 0 bases, there was a span of 27 bases. The CDR3 DNA reads TGTGCCAGCAGACTTTATCTGGTCCGTGAGTTCGAGCCCTCCTACGAGCAGTACTTC. Translating gives CASRLYLVREFEPSYEQYF.

The chain links TRBV6-2 or TRBV6-3 to TRBJ2-1; D is ambiguous. The V end was cut by 5 bases, the J end by 7 bases, with 9 bases between. CDR1 is MNHEY, CDR2 SVGEGT, per germline. The CDR3 runs to 12 residues. For the CDR3, the DNA is TGTGCCAGCAGTATTGAGAAAAATGAGCAGTTCTTC. Protein sequence: CASSIEKNEQFF.

This clone has only a few counts. The chain employs TRBV28 and TRBJ1-3, with D unclear. From germline, CDR1 is MDHEN and CDR2 SYDVKM. This CDR3 region has 14 residues. Trimming took off 4 bases at V and 4 bases at J, with 11 bases between the two ends. The CDR3 is CASSSNGGGNTIYF. The CDR3 coding sequence is TGTGCCAGCAGTTCCAATGGAGGAGGAAACACCATATATTTT.

This sequence joins TRBV18 and TRBJ2-1; 8 bases fit TRBD2. Germline-derived CDR1 and CDR2 are KGHSH and LQKENI. V was pared by 0 bases and J by 4 bases, with 11 bases of the junction left unmatched. This CDR3 is built from 18 residues. CDR3 DNA sequence: TGTGCCAGCTCACCACCCACTTGGCTCGGGAGGGTTTACAATGAGCAGTTCTTC. Its translation is CASSPPTWLGRVYNEQFF.

The chain is built from TRBV7-3 and TRBJ2-2; 7 nucleotides line up with TRBD2. The CDR3 runs 16 residues. The V segment lost 4 bases and the J segment 3 bases; nucleotides outside the gene matches: 8. CDR1 and CDR2 (germline): SGHTA, FQGTGA. The CDR3 DNA is TGTGCCAGCAGCTCTACGACTAGCTCCGACACCGGGGAGCTGTTTTTT. This gives the protein CASSSTTSSDTGELFF.

V and J are TRBV27 and TRBJ1-1; 7 bases agree with TRBD1. The CDR3 runs 15 residues. With V trimmed by 4 bases and J by 6 bases, 11 bases remained unmatched. Germline CDR1 MNHEY, CDR2 SMNVEV (reference sequence). CDR3 amino acids: CASSSGQESLSEAFF. CDR3 DNA: TGTGCCAGCAGTTCAGGACAGGAGTCCCTTTCTGAAGCTTTCTTT.

This clone was counted a few times. The genes are TRBV5-6 and TRBJ1-2; 9 positions match TRBD1. Trimming cost V 4 bases and J 4 bases; bases outside gene matches: 8. This CDR3 spans 15 amino acids. The V gene's germline CDR1 is SGHDT and CDR2 YYEEEE. CDR3 in DNA: TGTGCCAGCAGCGACGGGACAGGGAAAACCTATGGCTACACCTTC. It codes for CASSDGTGKTYGYTF.

The chain links TRBV30 to TRBJ2-5, with 8 bases that match TRBD1. V shed 5 bases, J shed 1 base, and the junction held 6 bases outside the gene matches. Germline loops: CDR1 GTSNPN, CDR2 SVGIG (reference sequence). This CDR3 comprises 14 residues. The CDR3 DNA reads TGTGCCTGGGACAGGGGACTGGGCCAAGAGACCCAGTACTTC. This encodes CAWDRGLGQETQYF.

J is TRBJ2-5 and V is TRBV28; 9 bases match TRBD1. The CDR3 has 12 amino acids. Unmatched junction bases numbered 1, after V lost 8 bases and J lost 3 bases. CDR1 MDHEN and CDR2 SYDVKM come from the germline V gene. The CDR3 spells CASRDREETQYF. DNA for the CDR3: TGTGCCAGCCGGGACAGGGAAGAGACCCAGTACTTC.

This clone was seen once. The rearrangement joins TRBV7-3 to TRBJ2-5; 11 nucleotides match TRBD2. CDR3 size: 18 residues. The J segment lost 4 bases and the V segment lost 0 bases, leaving 10 bases of the junction unmatched. The germline V gene has CDR1 SGHTA and CDR2 FQGTGA. CDR3 protein: CASSLTPLAGGASETQYF. DNA of the CDR3: TGTGCCAGCAGCTTAACCCCCCTAGCGGGGGGTGCATCAGAGACCCAGTACTTC.

V usage is TRBV5-1 and J usage is TRBJ2-2; 9 bases are a match to TRBD2. V trimming: 0 bases; J trimming: 4 bases; junction bases outside the gene matches: 7. The CDR3 consists of 17 residues. Per germline, CDR1 SGHRS and CDR2 YFSETQ. Written as DNA, the CDR3 is TGCGCCAGCAGCTTGGCCCCGGGACTAGCTGCCACCGGGGAGCTGTTTTTT. Its translation: CASSLAPGLAATGELFF.

CDR3 region: CASSLTQGDFGGELFF. Written as DNA, the CDR3 is TGTGCCAGCAGCTTAACACAGGGAGATTTCGGCGGGGAGCTGTTTTTT. The chain links TRBV7-3 to TRBJ2-2; possibly TRBD1 for D (6 bases). The CDR3 has 16 amino acids. V lost 0 bases, J lost 7 bases, and 15 bases lay in between. Germline V gives CDR1 SGHTA, CDR2 FQGTGA.

V and J are TRBV2 and TRBJ1-1, with 10 bases identical to TRBD1. This CDR3 comprises 15 residues. After removal of 3 bases from V and 3 bases from J, the junction contained 4 bases not matched to a gene. The germline V gene has CDR1 SNHLY and CDR2 FYNNEI. The CDR3 protein is CASSDDRGRDTEAFF. The CDR3 nucleotides are TGTGCCAGCAGTGACGACAGGGGGCGAGACACTGAAGCTTTCTTT.

The chain has TRBV21-1 and TRBJ2-7; the table's D call TRBD1 went unverified against the DNA. TRBV21-1 is listed as a pseudogene. The length of the CDR3 is 18 residues. The CDR3 sequence is CASSKAHNGTGIGYEQYF. CDR3 DNA: TGTGCCAGCAGCAAAGCCCACAACGGGACAGGGATAGGCTACGAGCAGTACTTC.

A few counts support this clone. This sample also contains other DNA sequences that code for the same CDR3. This chain links TRBV9 with TRBJ1-2, with TRBD1 matching 7 bases. The CDR3 sequence is 14 residues long. Germline lookup yields CDR1 SGDLS and CDR2 YYNGEE. The junction had 7 bases not matched to a gene; V was cut back by 4 bases and J by 4 bases. CDR3 residues: CASSPGQYLYGYTF. CDR3 DNA: TGTGCCAGCAGCCCGGGACAGTACCTCTATGGCTACACCTTC.

The chain carries TRBV7-3 and TRBJ2-1; 11 bases are a match to TRBD2. The CDR3 runs 16 residues. Germline V CDR1 and CDR2: SGHTA, FQGTGA. V shed 4 bases, J shed 7 bases, and the junction held 9 bases outside the gene matches. The CDR3 region is CASSSWELAGENEQFF. In DNA, the CDR3 is TGTGCCAGCAGCTCATGGGAACTAGCGGGAGAGAATGAGCAGTTCTTC. The full variable domain, in which reference TRBV7-3 and TRBJ2-1 provide the parts outside the CDR3, is GAGVSQTPSNKVTEKGKYVELRCDPISGHTALYWYRQSLGQGPEFLIYFQGTGAADDSGLPNDRFFAVRPEGSVSTLKIQRTERGDSAVYLCASSSWELAGENEQFFGPGTRLTVL.

The J gene is TRBJ2-1, the V gene TRBV5-1, with 12 bases matching TRBD2. J was trimmed by 2 bases and V by 1 base; bases with no gene match: 4. There are 17 residues in the CDR3. Germline assignment: CDR1 SGHRS and CDR2 YFSETQ. The CDR3 protein is CASSLTSSGRAYNEQFF. Written as DNA, the CDR3 is TGCGCCAGCAGCTTGACCTCTAGCGGGAGGGCCTACAATGAGCAGTTCTTC.

The rearrangement uses TRBV18 and TRBJ1-5; weak D call: TRBD1 (5 bases). Germline V gene lookup returns CDR1 KGHSH and CDR2 LQKENI. This CDR3 comprises 14 residues. Trimming removed 5 bases from V and 2 bases from J, with 10 bases in between. CDR3 residues: CASSREGGNQPQHF. DNA for the CDR3: TGTGCCAGCTCAAGGGAAGGGGGCAATCAGCCCCAGCATTTT. The variable domain in full, with the rest retrieved from reference TRBV18 and TRBJ1-5, is NAGVMQNPRHLVRRRGQEARLRCSPMKGHSHVYWYRQLPEEGLKFMVYLQKENIIDESGMPKERFSAEFPKEGPSILRIQQVVRGDSAAYFCASSREGGNQPQHFGDGTRLSIL.

The V and J genes are TRBV3-1 (or the pseudogene TRBV3-2) and TRBJ2-7; tentative D call: TRBD2 (6 bases). Germline V gene sequence: CDR1 LGHDT, CDR2 YNNKEL (reference sequence). The ends were cut back, 2 bases at V and 1 base at J, with 12 bases in the middle. This CDR3 has 15 amino acids. The CDR3 sequence: CASSQSLRESYEQYF. The CDR3 region has the DNA TGTGCCAGCAGCCAAAGTCTCCGGGAGTCCTACGAGCAGTACTTC.

This clone was recorded only once. This chain uses TRBV6-5 with TRBJ1-1; D unclear. CDR3 length: 14 residues. V lost 2 bases, J lost 4 bases, and 11 bases lay in between. CDR1 MNHEY and CDR2 SVGAGI come from the germline V gene. Written as DNA, the CDR3 is TGTGCCAGCAGTTACGAGGTTCGGAGCACTGAAGCTTTCTTT. Protein sequence: CASSYEVRSTEAFF.

This chain uses TRBV28 with TRBJ2-7; 9 nucleotides align to TRBD1. The trim removed 7 bases at V and 1 base at J, leaving 8 bases unmatched. The CDR3 totals 15 residues. Per germline, CDR1 MDHEN and CDR2 SYDVKM. The CDR3 spells CASISRDRGSYEQYF. The CDR3 coding sequence is TGTGCCAGCATCTCTAGAGACAGGGGGTCCTACGAGCAGTACTTC.

This rearrangement joins TRBV4-1 to TRBJ1-1; perhaps TRBD1 as D (6 bases). The CDR3 runs to 15 residues. Trimming cost V 4 bases and J 1 base, with 13 bases left between them. Germline V gene lookup returns CDR1 MGHRA and CDR2 YSYEKL. CDR3 sequence (DNA): TGCGCCAGCAGCCCAGGGGCCACAGGGAACACTGAAGCTTTCTTT. Encoded protein: CASSPGATGNTEAFF.

The rearrangement uses TRBV7-9 and TRBJ2-1, with 9 bases fitting TRBD1. Per the germline V gene, CDR1 is SEHNR and CDR2 is FQNEAQ (reference sequence). After removal of 5 bases from V and 12 bases from J, the junction contained 14 bases not matched to a gene. The CDR3 is made up of 15 amino acids. CDR3 bases: TGTGCCAGCAGCCTTGGGGAACAGGGGGCGGGTAGGCAGTTCTTC. This sequence encodes CASSLGEQGAGRQFF.

The chain is built from TRBV27 and TRBJ2-7; TRBD2 agrees at 12 bases. This CDR3 has 16 residues. The V segment lost 4 bases and the J segment 6 bases; nucleotides outside the gene matches: 10. Germline CDR1 MNHEY, CDR2 SMNVEV (reference sequence). Here the CDR3 reads CASSYLPSGRAGEQYF. In DNA, the CDR3 is TGTGCCAGCAGTTATCTCCCTAGCGGGAGGGCCGGCGAGCAGTACTTC.

J is TRBJ2-7 and V is TRBV28; D perhaps matches TRBD2 (5 bases). This CDR3 is 14 amino acids long. With 7 bases removed from V and 2 bases from J, the gap between germline ends came to 15 bases. In germline, CDR1 is MDHEN, CDR2 SYDVKM. This CDR3 reads CASTSTGYTYEQYF. Here the CDR3 DNA reads TGTGCCAGCACCTCAACGGGATACACCTACGAGCAGTACTTC. Supplemented by reference TRBV28 and TRBJ2-7, the full variable domain reads DVKVTQSSRYLVKRTGEKVFLECVQDMDHENMFWYRQDPGLGLRLIYFSYDVKMKEKGDIPEGYSVSREKKERFSLILESASTNQTSMYLCASTSTGYTYEQYFGPGTRLTVT.

The chain has TRBV27 and TRBJ1-1; D call uncertain. This CDR3 spans 14 amino acids. V was shortened by 2 bases and J by 1 base, with 8 bases between the two germline ends. Germline-derived CDR1 and CDR2 are MNHEY and SMNVEV (reference sequence). In DNA form, the CDR3 reads TGTGCCAGCAGTTTAGAGGGAACGAACACTGAAGCTTTCTTT. The encoded protein is CASSLEGTNTEAFF.

The rearrangement uses TRBV9 and TRBJ2-5; 11 bases align to TRBD2. The CDR3 is made up of 15 amino acids. V dropped 4 bases and J dropped 1; count of bases not matched to a gene: 3. Germline CDR1 is SGDLS and CDR2 is YYNGEE. In DNA, the CDR3 is TGTGCCAGCAGCCCCGGGACTAGCGGCCAAGAGACCCAGTACTTC. Its protein is CASSPGTSGQETQYF.